These 5 T cell receptor beta chains share one sample of origin, sequenced in a study of cytomegalovirus exposure and HLA in healthy donors (dated by TCRdb to the late 2010s). The receptor library was made with the immunoSEQ multiplex PCR assay. For the multiplex PCR, a mixture combining 60 forward primers for TCR Vbeta segments and 13 reverse primers for TCR Jbeta segments was used. This is the immuneACCESS table as TCRdb keeps it, with only in-frame sequences that have V and J called. A part of the clones is gone; compared with another copy, unresolved V genes explain less than half, and the rest is unexplained. The sample table records fewer than 110,000 clones; around three quarters of these occur just once. The ten top clones hold 4.2% of the sample. Sequencing was performed on PBMCs. These receptor sequences come from a male donor in good health and CMV-seronegative.

The CDR3 coding sequence is TGTGCCAGCAGTCAGGGGACAGAAGAGACCCAGTACTTC. Amino acid sequence: CASSQGTEETQYF. The gene calls are TRBV28 and TRBJ2-5; 7 nucleotides line up with TRBD1. This CDR3 comprises 13 residues. Germline CDR1 and CDR2: MDHEN and SYDVKM. Trimming at V came to 5 bases and at J to 3 bases, leaving 3 bases not matched to a gene.

The chain recombines TRBV7-3 with TRBJ2-3; 10 bases match TRBD2. V trimming: 1 base; J trimming: 0 bases; junction bases outside the gene matches: 10. CDR3 size: 19 residues. In germline, CDR1 is SGHTA, CDR2 FQGTGA. As DNA, the CDR3 is TGTGCCAGCAGCTTAAGAGCCAGCGGGAGGGACACTAGCACAGATACGCAGTATTTT. Protein product: CASSLRASGRDTSTDTQYF.

The V gene is TRBV6-5, the J gene TRBJ2-5, with a weak D call TRBD2 (5 bases). The CDR3 sequence is 13 residues long. Trimming stripped 5 bases from V and 2 bases from J, with 9 bases between. Germline V CDR1 and CDR2: MNHEY, SVGAGI. The CDR3 loop is CASSKPGQETQYF. Here the CDR3 DNA reads TGTGCCAGCAGTAAGCCGGGGCAAGAGACCCAGTACTTC.

The V call is TRBV5-4, the J call TRBJ2-7; 7 bases align to TRBD1. The CDR3 spans 13 residues. Trimming took 4 bases from V and 0 from J; bases not matched to a gene: 1. Germline V gives CDR1 SGHNT, CDR2 YYREEE (reference sequence). The CDR3 sequence is CASSDRASYEQYF. The CDR3 DNA reads as TGTGCCAGCAGCGACAGGGCCTCCTACGAGCAGTACTTC.

V is TRBV5-1 and J is TRBJ1-2; D possibly corresponds to TRBD1 (6 bases). The germline CDR1 and CDR2 sequences are SGHRS and YFSETQ. CDR3 length: 12 residues. Trimming removed 6 bases from V and 4 bases from J, with 10 bases in between. CDR3 residues: CASTRGGYGYTF. For the CDR3, the DNA is TGCGCCAGCACTCGAGGGGGCTATGGCTACACCTTC. Using reference TRBV5-1 and TRBJ1-2 for the parts outside the CDR3, the full variable domain is KAGVTQTPRYLIKTRGQQVTLSCSPISGHRSVSWYQQTPGQGLQFLFEYFSETQRNKGNFPGRFSGRQFSNSRSEMNVSTLELGDSALYLCASTRGGYGYTFGSGTRLTVV.